This T cell receptor beta chain was profiled in a study of blood T cell repertoires in COVID-19. Across the study: T cells, B-cell-depleted T cells, or PBMCs provided the cDNA or gDNA that served as material.

Produced via immunoSEQ multiplex PCR; TCRdb's table is partial and in-frame only. The sample has roughly 85,000 clones; roughly 85% are singletons. The CDR3 runs 17 residues. Per the germline V gene, CDR1 is SGHVS and CDR2 is FQNEAQ. J was trimmed by 1 base and V by 0 bases; bases with no gene match: 2. Sequencing was performed on peripheral blood. This TCR was recovered from a man over 45 with active or convalescent COVID-19. V gene TRBV7-8 combines with J gene TRBJ2-2, with TRBD2 identical over 10 bases. This CDR3 reads CASSLAPSGRNTGELFF. The DNA for the CDR3 is TGTGCCAGCAGCTTAGCCCCTAGCGGGAGGAACACCGGGGAGCTGTTTTTT.